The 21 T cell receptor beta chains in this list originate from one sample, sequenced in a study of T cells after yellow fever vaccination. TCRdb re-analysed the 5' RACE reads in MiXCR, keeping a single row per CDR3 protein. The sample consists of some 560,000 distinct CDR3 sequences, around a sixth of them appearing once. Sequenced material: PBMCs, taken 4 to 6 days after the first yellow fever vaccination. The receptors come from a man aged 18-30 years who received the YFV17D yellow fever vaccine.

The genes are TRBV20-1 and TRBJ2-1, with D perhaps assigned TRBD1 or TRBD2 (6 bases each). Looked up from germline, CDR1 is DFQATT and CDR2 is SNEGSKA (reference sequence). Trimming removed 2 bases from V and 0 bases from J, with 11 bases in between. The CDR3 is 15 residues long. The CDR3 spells CSARLEGGSYNEQFF. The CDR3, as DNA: TGCAGTGCTAGACTGGAGGGGGGCTCCTACAATGAGCAGTTCTTC.

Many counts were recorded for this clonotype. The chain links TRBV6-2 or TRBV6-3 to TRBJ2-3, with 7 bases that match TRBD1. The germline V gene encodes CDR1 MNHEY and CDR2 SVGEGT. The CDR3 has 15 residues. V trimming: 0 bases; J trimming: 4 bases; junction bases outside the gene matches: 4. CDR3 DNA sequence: TGTGCCAGCAGTTACTCGATGCAGGGGGCAGATACGCAGTATTTT. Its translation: CASSYSMQGADTQYF.

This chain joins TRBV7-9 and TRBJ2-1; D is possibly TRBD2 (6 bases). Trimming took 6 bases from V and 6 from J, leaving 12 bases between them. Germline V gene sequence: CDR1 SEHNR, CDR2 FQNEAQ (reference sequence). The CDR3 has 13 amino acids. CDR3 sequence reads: CASSYRERNEQFF. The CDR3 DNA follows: TGTGCCAGCAGTTACCGGGAGCGCAATGAGCAGTTCTTC.

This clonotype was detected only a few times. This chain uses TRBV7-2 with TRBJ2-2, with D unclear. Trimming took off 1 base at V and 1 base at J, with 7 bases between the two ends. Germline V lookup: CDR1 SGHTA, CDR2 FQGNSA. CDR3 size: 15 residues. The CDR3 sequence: CASSLGVMNTGELFF. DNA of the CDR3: TGTGCCAGCAGCTTAGGGGTAATGAACACCGGGGAGCTGTTTTTT. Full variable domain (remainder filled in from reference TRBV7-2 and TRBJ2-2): GAGVSQSPSNKVTEKGKDVELRCDPISGHTALYWYRQSLGQGLEFLIYFQGNSAPDKSGLPSDRFSAERTGGSVSTLTIQRTQQEDSAVYLCASSLGVMNTGELFFGEGSRLTVL.

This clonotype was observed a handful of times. CDR3 sequence: CASTPGGVDGYTF. CDR3 bases: TGTGCCAGCACCCCCGGCGGAGTTGATGGCTACACCTTC. The V call is TRBV7-6, the J call TRBJ1-2, with D unclear. The ends were cut back, 7 bases at V and 6 bases at J, with 15 bases in the middle. The CDR3 covers 13 residues. The germline V gene encodes CDR1 SGHVS and CDR2 FNYEAQ.

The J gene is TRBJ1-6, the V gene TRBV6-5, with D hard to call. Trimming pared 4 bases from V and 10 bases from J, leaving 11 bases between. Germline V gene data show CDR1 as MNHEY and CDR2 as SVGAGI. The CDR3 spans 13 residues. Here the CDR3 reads CASSLNLVSPLHF. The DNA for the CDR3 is TGTGCCAGCAGTTTAAATCTCGTGTCACCCCTCCACTTT.

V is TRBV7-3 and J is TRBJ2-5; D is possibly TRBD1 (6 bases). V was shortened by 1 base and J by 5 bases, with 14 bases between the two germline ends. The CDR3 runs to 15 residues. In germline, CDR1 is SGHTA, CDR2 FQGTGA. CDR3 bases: TGTGCCAGCAGCTTAAATGGCAGGGGTGGGGAGACCCAGTACTTC. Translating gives CASSLNGRGGETQYF.

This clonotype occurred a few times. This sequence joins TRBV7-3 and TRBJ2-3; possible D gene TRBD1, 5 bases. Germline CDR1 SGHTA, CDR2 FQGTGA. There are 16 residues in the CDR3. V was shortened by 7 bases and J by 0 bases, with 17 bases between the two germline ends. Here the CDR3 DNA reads TGTGCCAGCACCCTAGGGGCAAGCTCTAGCACAGATACGCAGTATTTT. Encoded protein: CASTLGASSSTDTQYF.

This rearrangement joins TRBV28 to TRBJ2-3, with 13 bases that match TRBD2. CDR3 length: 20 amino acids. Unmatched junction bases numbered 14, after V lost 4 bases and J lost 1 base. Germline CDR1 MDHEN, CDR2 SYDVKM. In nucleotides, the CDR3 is TGTGCCAGCAGTTACCTCGGACTAGCGGGGGCCCCCGCCGGCACAGATACGCAGTATTTT. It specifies CASSYLGLAGAPAGTDTQYF.

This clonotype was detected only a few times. The CDR3 nucleotides read TGCAGTGCTAGAGATTCTAAGGGATCAGATACGCAGTATTTT. Translated: CSARDSKGSDTQYF. The chain employs TRBV20-1 and TRBJ2-3; D gene ambiguous. Trimming took off 0 bases at V and 4 bases at J, with 11 bases between the two ends. There are 14 residues in the CDR3. Germline CDR1 is DFQATT and CDR2 is SNEGSKA (reference sequence).

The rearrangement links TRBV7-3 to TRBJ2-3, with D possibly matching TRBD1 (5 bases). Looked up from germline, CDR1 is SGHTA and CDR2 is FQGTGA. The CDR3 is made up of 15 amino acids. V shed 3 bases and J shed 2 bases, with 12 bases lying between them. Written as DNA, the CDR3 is TGTGCCAGCAGCTTCAGGGAATCACCCACAGATACGCAGTATTTT. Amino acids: CASSFRESPTDTQYF.

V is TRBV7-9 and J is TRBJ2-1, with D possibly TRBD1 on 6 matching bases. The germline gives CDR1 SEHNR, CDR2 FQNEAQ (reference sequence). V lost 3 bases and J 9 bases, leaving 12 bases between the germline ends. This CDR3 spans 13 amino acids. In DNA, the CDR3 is TGTGCCAGCAGCTTCGTACAGGGCGGTGAGCAGTTCTTC. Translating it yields CASSFVQGGEQFF.

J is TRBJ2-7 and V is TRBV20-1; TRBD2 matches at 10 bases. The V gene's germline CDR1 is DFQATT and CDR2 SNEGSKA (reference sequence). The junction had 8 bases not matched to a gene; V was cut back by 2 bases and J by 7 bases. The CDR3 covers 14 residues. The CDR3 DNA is TGCAGTGCTAGAACTAGCGGGGAAACTAGAGAGCAGTACTTC. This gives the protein CSARTSGETREQYF.

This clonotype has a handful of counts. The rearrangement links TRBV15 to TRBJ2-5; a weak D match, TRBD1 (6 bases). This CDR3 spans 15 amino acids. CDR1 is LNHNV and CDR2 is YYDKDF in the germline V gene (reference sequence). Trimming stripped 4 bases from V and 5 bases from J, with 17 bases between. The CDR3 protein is CATSTRGGGWETQYF. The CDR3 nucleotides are TGTGCCACCAGCACCAGGGGTGGAGGTTGGGAGACCCAGTACTTC.

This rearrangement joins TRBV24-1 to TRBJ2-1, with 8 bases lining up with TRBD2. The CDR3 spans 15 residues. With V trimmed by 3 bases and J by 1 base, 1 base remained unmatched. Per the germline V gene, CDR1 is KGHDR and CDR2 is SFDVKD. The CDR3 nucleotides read TGTGCCACCAGTGATCCGGGGGGGTCCTACAATGAGCAGTTCTTC. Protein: CATSDPGGSYNEQFF.

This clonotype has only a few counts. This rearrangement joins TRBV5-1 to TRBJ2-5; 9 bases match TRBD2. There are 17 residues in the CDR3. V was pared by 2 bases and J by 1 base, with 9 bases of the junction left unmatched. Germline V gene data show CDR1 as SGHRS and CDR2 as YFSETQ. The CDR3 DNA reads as TGCGCCAGCAGCTTCTATGCGTCAGCGGGGGGCCAAGAGACCCAGTACTTC. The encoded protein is CASSFYASAGGQETQYF. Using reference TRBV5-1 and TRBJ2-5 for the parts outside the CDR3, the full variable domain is KAGVTQTPRYLIKTRGQQVTLSCSPISGHRSVSWYQQTPGQGLQFLFEYFSETQRNKGNFPGRFSGRQFSNSRSEMNVSTLELGDSALYLCASSFYASAGGQETQYFGPGTRLLVL.

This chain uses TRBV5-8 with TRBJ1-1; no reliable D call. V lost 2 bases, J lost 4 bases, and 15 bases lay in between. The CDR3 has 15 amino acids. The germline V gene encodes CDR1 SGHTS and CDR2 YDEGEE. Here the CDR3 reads CASSFYWSSGTEAFF. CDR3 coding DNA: TGTGCCAGCAGCTTTTATTGGAGCTCGGGCACTGAAGCTTTCTTT.

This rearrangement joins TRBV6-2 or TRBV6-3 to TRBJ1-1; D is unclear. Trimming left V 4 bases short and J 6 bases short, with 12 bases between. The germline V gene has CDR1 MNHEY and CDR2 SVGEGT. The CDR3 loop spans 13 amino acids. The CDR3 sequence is CASSSTAPAEAFF. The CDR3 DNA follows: TGTGCCAGCAGTTCTACCGCGCCGGCTGAAGCTTTCTTT.

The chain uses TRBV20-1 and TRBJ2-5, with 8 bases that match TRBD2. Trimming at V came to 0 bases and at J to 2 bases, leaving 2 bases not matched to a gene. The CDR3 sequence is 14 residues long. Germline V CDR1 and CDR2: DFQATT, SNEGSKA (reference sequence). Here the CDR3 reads CSARDQRGQETQYF. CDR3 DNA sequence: TGCAGTGCTAGAGACCAGCGGGGGCAAGAGACCCAGTACTTC.

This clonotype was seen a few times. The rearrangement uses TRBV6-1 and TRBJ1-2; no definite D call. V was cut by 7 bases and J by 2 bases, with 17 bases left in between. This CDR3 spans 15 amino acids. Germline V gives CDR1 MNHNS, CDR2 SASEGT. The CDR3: CASTSPGGWNYGYTF. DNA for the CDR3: TGTGCCAGCACCTCCCCAGGTGGATGGAACTATGGCTACACCTTC.

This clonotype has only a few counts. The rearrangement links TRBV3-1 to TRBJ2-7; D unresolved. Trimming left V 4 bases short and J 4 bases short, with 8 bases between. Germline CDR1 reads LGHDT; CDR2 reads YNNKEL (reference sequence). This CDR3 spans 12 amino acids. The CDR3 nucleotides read TGTGCCAGCAGCCTACAGAGATACGAGCAGTACTTC. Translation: CASSLQRYEQYF.